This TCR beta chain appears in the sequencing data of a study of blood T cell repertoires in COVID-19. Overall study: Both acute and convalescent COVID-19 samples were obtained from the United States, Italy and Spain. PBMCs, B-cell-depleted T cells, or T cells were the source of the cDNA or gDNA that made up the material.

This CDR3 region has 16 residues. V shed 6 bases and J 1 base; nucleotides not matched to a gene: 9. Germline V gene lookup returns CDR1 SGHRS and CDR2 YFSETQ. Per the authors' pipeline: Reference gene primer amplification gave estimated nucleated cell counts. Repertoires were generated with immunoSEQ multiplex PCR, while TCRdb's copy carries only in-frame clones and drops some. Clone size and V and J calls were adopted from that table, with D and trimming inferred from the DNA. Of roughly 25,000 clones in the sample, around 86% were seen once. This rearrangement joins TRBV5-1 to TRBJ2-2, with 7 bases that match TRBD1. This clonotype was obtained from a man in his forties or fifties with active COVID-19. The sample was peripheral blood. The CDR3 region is CASTITGTVNTGELFF. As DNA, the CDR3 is TGCGCCAGCACCATCACCGGGACAGTGAACACCGGGGAGCTGTTTTTT.